Here is one T cell receptor beta chain with its context. Its antigen remains unknown. These data belong to a study of cytomegalovirus exposure and HLA in healthy donors. Notes on the study in general: Most TCR sequences proved rare, with some public TCRs found in many donors.

The PCR made use of 60 Vbeta and 13 Jbeta primers. Sequenced by immunoSEQ multiplex PCR; TCRdb stores in-frame clones only, minus some. Seen here are roughly 190,000 clones, 65% to 80% observed once, and the top ten hold more than 4%. V was shortened by 3 bases and J by 2 bases, with 12 bases between the two germline ends. Germline V CDR1 and CDR2: SGHTA, FQGNSA. CDR3 length: 15 residues. The source material was PBMCs. The chain carries TRBV7-2 and TRBJ2-3; tentatively, D is TRBD2 (6 bases). The receptor was derived from a young man in good health and CMV-seropositive. The CDR3 reads CASSFSGTHTDTQYF. The CDR3 DNA is TGTGCCAGCAGCTTTAGCGGAACCCACACAGATACGCAGTATTTT.